This TCR beta chain came from a study of T cell responses to AZD1222 COVID-19 vaccine. Study results and limitations: Clonal diversity was possibly underestimated; the donors were predominantly white British and more often female. Samples come after the peak T cell response, not at day 14.

Profiled with immunoSEQ multiplex PCR; TCRdb holds only in-frame clones, not every one. The sample includes more than 85,000 clones, roughly 87% of them seen just once. With regard to this clone: Antigen unknown.

This material consisted of peripheral blood, taken on day 0 of MenACWY control vaccination. The receptor comes from an adult in good health.

The chain's CDR3 is CASNSPTRNEKLFF. CDR3 nucleotides: TGTGCCAGCAACAGCCCGACGCGAAATGAAAAACTGTTTTTT. The rearrangement links TRBV5-8 to TRBJ1-4; D not certain. V was clipped by 6 bases and J by 5 bases, with 14 bases between them. CDR3 size: 14 residues. Germline lookup yields CDR1 SGHTS and CDR2 YDEGEE.